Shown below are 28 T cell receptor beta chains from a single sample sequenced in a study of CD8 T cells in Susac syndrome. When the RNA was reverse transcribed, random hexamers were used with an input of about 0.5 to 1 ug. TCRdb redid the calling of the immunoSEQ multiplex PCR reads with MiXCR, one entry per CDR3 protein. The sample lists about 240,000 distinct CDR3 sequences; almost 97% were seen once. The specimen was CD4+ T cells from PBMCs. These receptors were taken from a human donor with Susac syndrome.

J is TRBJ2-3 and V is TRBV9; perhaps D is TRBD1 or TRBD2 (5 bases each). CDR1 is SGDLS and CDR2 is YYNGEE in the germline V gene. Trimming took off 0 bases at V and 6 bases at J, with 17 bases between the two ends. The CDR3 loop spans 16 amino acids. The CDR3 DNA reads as TGTGCCAGCAGCGTAGTCGGCGGGCAGGGTGGGGATACGCAGTATTTT. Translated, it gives CASSVVGGQGGDTQYF.

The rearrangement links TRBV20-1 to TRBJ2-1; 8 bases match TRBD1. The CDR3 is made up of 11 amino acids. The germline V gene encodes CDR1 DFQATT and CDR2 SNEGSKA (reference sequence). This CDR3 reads CGAGTGGGQFF. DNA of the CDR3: TGCGGGGCCGGGACAGGTGGCGGGCAGTTCTTC.

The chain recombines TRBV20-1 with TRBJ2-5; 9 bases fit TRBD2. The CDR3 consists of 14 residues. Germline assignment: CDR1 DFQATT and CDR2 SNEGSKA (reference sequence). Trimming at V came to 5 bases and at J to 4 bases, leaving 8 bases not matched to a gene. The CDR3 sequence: CSAGTVGLAETQYF. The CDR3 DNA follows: TGCAGTGCTGGCACCGTGGGACTAGCAGAGACCCAGTACTTC.

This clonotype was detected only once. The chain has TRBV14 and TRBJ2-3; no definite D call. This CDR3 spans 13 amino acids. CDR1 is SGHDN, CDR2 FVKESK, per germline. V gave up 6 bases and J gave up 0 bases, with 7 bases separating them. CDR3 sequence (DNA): TGTGCCAGCAGGAGTCTTAGCACAGATACGCAGTATTTT. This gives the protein CASRSLSTDTQYF.

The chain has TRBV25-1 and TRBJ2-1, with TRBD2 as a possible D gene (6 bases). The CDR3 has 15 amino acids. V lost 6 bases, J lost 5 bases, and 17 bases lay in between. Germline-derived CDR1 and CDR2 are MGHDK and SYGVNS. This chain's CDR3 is CASRETSYWDNEQFF. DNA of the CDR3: TGTGCCAGCAGGGAGACTAGTTATTGGGACAATGAGCAGTTCTTC.

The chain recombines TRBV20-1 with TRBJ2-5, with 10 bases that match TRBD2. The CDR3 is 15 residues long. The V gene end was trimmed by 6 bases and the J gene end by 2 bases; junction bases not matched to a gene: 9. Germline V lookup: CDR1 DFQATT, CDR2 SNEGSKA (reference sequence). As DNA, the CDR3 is TGCAGTGCCCCCAGGCTAGCGGGAGATCAAGAGACCCAGTACTTC. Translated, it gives CSAPRLAGDQETQYF.

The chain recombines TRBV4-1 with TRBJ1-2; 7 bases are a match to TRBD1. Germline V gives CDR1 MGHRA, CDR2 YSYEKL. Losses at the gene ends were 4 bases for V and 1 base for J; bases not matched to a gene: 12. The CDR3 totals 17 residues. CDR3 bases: TGCGCCAGCAGCCCAACAGGGGCCCAATTTCTTAACTATGGCTACACCTTC. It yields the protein CASSPTGAQFLNYGYTF.

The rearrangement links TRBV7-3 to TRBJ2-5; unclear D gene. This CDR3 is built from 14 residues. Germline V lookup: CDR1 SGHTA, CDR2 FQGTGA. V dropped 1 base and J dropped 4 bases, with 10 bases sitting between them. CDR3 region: CASSLNLLGETQYF. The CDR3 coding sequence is TGTGCCAGCAGCTTAAACCTTCTTGGAGAGACCCAGTACTTC. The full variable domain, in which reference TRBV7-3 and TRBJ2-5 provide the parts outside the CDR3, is GAGVSQTPSNKVTEKGKYVELRCDPISGHTALYWYRQSLGQGPEFLIYFQGTGAADDSGLPNDRFFAVRPEGSVSTLKIQRTERGDSAVYLCASSLNLLGETQYFGPGTRLLVL.

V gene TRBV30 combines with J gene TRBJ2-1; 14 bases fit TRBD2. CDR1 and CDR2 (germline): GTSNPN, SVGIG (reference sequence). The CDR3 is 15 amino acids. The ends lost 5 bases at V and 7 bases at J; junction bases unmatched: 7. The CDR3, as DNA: TGTGCCTGGGGAACCGGGACTAGCGGGAGAAATGAGCAGTTCTTC. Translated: CAWGTGTSGRNEQFF.

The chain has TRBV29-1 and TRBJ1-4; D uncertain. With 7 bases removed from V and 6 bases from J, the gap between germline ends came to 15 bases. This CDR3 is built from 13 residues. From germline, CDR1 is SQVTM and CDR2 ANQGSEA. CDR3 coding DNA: TGCAGCGCCGGTAAAACCCAGGATGAAAAACTGTTTTTT. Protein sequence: CSAGKTQDEKLFF. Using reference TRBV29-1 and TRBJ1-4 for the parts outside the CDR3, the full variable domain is SAVISQKPSRDICQRGTSLTIQCQVDSQVTMMFWYRQQPGQSLTLIATANQGSEATYESGFVIDKFPISRPNLTFSTLTVSNMSPEDSSIYLCSAGKTQDEKLFFGSGTQLSVL.

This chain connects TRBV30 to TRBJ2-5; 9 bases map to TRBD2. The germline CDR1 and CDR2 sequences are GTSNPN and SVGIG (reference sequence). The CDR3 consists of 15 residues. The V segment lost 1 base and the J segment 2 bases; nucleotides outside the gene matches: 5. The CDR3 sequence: CAWSGASGVQETQYF. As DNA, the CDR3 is TGTGCCTGGAGTGGGGCTAGCGGGGTACAAGAGACCCAGTACTTC.

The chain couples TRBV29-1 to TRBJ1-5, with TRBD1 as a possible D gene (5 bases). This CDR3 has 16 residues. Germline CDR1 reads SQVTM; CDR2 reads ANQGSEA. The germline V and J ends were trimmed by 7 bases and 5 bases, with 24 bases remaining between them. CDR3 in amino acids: CSATLYAGGRDQPQHF. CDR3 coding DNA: TGCAGCGCGACTCTTTATGCGGGGGGTAGGGATCAGCCCCAGCATTTT.

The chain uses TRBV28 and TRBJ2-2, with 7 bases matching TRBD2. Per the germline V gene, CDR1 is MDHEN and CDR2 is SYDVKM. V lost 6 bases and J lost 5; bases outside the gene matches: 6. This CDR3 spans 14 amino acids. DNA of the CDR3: TGTGCCAGCAGGGGAAGACTAGCTACCGGGGAGCTGTTTTTT. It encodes CASRGRLATGELFF.

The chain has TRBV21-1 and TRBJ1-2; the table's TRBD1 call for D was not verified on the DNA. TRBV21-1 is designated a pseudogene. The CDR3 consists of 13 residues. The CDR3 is CASSPRWETAYTF. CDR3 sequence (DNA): TGTGCCAGCAGCCCCCGATGGGAGACAGCCTACACCTTC.

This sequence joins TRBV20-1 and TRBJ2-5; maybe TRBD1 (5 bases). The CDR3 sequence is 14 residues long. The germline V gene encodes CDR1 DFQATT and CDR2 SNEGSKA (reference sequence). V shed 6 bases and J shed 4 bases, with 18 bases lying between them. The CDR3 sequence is CSARISQGTETQYF. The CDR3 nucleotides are TGCAGTGCCAGAATTTCGCAGGGTACAGAGACCCAGTACTTC.

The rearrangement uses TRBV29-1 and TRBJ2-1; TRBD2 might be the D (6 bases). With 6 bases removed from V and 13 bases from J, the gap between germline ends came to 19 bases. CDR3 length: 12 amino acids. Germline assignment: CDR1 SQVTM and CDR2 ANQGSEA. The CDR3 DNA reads TGCAGCGTCCTAAGGTCGGGACTCTCCCAGTTCTTC. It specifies CSVLRSGLSQFF.

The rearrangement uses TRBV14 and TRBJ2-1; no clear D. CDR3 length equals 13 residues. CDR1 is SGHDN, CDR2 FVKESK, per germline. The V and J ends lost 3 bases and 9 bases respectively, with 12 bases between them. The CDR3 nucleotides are TGTGCCAGCAGCCAGAACATTGACGGTGAGCAGTTCTTC. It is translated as CASSQNIDGEQFF.

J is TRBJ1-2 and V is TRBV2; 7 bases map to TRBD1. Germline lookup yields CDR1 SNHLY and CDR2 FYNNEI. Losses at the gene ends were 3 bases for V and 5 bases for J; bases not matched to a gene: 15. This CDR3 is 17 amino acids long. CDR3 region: CASSDPTTGVLGYGYTF. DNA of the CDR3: TGTGCCAGCAGTGACCCGACCACAGGGGTCCTTGGGTATGGCTACACCTTC.

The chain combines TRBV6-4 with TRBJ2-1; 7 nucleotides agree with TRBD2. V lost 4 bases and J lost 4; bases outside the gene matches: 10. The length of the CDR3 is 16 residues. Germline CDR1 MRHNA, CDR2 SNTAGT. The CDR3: CASSVSTSTSYNEQFF. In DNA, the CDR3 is TGTGCCAGCAGTGTATCGACTAGCACCTCTTACAATGAGCAGTTCTTC.

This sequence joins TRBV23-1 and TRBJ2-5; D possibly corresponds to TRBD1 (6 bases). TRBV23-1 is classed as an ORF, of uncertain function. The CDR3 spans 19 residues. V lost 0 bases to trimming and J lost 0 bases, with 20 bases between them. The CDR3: CASSQSTAEDRSYQETQYF. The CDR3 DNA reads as TGCGCCAGCAGTCAATCGACAGCAGAGGACAGATCCTACCAAGAGACCCAGTACTTC.

The CDR3 DNA sequence: TGTGCCAGCTCACCCTCCTACGGGTTCGAGCAGTACTTC. This translates into CASSPSYGFEQYF. J is TRBJ2-7 and V is TRBV18; D gene uncertain. The CDR3 extends over 13 amino acids. With 3 bases removed from V and 6 bases from J, the gap between germline ends came to 12 bases. In germline, CDR1 is KGHSH, CDR2 LQKENI.

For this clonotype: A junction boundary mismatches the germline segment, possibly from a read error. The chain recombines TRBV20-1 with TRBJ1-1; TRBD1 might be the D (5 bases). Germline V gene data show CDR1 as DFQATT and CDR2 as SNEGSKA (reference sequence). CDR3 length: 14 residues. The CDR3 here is CSAREGTGNTEAFF. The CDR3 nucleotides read TGCAGTGCTCGAGAGGGGACGGGGAACACTGAAGCTTTCTTT.

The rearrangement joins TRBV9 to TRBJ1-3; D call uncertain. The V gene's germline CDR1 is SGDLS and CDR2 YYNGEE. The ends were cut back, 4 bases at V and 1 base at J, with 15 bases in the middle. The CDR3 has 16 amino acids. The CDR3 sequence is CASSSTFAASGNTIYF. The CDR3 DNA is TGTGCCAGCAGCTCAACTTTTGCTGCGTCTGGAAACACCATATATTTT.

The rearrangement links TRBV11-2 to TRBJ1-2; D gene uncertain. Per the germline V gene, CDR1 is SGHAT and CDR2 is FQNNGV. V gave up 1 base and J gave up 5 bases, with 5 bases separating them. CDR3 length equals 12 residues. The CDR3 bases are TGTGCCAGCAGCTTAGGCGTTTATGGCTACACCTTC. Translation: CASSLGVYGYTF.

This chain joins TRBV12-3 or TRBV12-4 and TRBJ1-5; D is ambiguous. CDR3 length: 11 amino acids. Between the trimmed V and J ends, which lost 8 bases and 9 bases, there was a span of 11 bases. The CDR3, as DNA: TGTGCCAGCGCCTTACAAGGGCCCCAGCATTTT. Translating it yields CASALQGPQHF.

The CDR3 region has the DNA TGTGCCAGCAGAGGACTAGCGGGAGGGCCCCTGCAGTTCTTC. It yields the protein CASRGLAGGPLQFF. J is TRBJ2-1 and V is TRBV27; TRBD2 aligns across 15 bases. Germline assignment: CDR1 MNHEY and CDR2 SMNVEV (reference sequence). The CDR3 contains 14 residues. The ends lost 6 bases at V and 12 bases at J; junction bases unmatched: 6.

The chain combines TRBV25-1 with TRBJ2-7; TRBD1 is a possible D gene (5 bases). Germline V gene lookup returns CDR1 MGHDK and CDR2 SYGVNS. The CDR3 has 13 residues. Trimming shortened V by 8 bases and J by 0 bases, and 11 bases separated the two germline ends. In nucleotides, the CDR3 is TGTGCCAGCCGACAGACCTCCTCCTACGAGCAGTACTTC. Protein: CASRQTSSYEQYF.

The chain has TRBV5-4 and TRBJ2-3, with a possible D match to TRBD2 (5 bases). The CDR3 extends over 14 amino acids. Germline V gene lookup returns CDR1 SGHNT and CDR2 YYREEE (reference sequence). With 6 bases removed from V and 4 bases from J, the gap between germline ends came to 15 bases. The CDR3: CASKRGGRSDTQYF. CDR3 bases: TGTGCCAGCAAACGAGGAGGTAGATCAGATACGCAGTATTTT.